This T cell receptor (beta chain) is from a study of T cell repertoires in cytomegalovirus infection. Overall study: Both CMV infection and a matching HLA type were indicated by public TCR beta signatures. Study outcomes and limitations: Of the TCR beta families, the public ones yielded a cumulative frequency that identified carriers of CMV plus the relevant HLA. Clonotype analysis showed dominance of the ex vivo response by HLA-C-restricted CMV-specific TCR beta clonotypes.

In TCRdb, the reads were re-called with MiXCR into one record per CDR3 protein. The table lists roughly 760,000 distinct CDR3 sequences, about 40% of them singletons. The CDR3 is made up of 16 amino acids. Germline values: CDR1 SGHTA, CDR2 FQGNSA. V was pared by 4 bases and J by 0 bases, with 4 bases of the junction left unmatched. Concerning this clonotype: The antigen is unknown.

This receptor was taken from a human donor in good health (CMV status not recorded). Some clones in this sample may be carry-over from other donors' samples. V is TRBV7-2 and J is TRBJ2-1; 9 nucleotides line up with TRBD2. Sequenced sample: PBMCs. The CDR3, as DNA: TGTGCCAGCAGCTCGCTAGCGGGACACTCCTACAATGAGCAGTTCTTC. Translation: CASSSLAGHSYNEQFF.